These 18 T cell receptor beta chains were all obtained from the same sample, sequenced in a study of low-dose radiotherapy and immunotherapy resistance in tumors. Documented time point: after trial treatment. Documented treatment: LDRT plus nivolumab, ipilimumab, low-dose cyclophosphamide and aspirin (RACIN trial). TRAV- and TRBV-specific primers were used for first-strand cDNA, which covered alpha and beta chains. It was with a constant-region primer and a V-primer adapter that TCRs were amplified over about 20 PCR cycles. Using its own MiXCR run on the reads, TCRdb lists one record per CDR3 protein. The table records 95,000 to 100,000 distinct CDR3 sequences, less than 25% of them present only once. Sequenced material: PBMCs, taken after low-dose radiotherapy plus immunotherapy. These receptors were obtained from a male donor with prostate cancer.

This clonotype has ten or more counts. A junction end diverges from the germline sequence, so it may reflect a read error. The rearrangement joins TRBV6-1 to TRBJ1-2, with D tentatively TRBD1 (5 bases). The CDR3 length is 10 residues. Germline V gene sequence: CDR1 MNHNS, CDR2 SASEGT. CDR3 sequence reads: CASSEEQAPF. The CDR3 DNA reads TGTGCCAGCAGTGAAGAACAGGCGCCTTTC.

The V and J genes are TRBV5-1 and TRBJ2-5; 10 positions match TRBD2. Trimming cost V 3 bases and J 4 bases; bases outside gene matches: 12. From germline, CDR1 is SGHRS and CDR2 YFSETQ. This CDR3 contains 17 residues. CDR3 sequence (DNA): TGCGCCAGCAGCTCGAGACTAGCGGGCACTGGGGCAGAGACCCAGTACTTC. This sequence encodes CASSSRLAGTGAETQYF.

The rearrangement joins TRBV6-2 or TRBV6-3 to TRBJ2-7, with 8 bases that match TRBD1. Germline V lookup: CDR1 MNHEY, CDR2 SVGEGT. V shed 8 bases, J shed 6 bases, and the junction held 9 bases outside the gene matches. CDR3 length: 13 residues. The CDR3 DNA reads TGTGCCAGCGGCCGGACAGGGACCCGCGAGCAGTACTTC. Protein sequence: CASGRTGTREQYF.

This clonotype was seen repeatedly, ten times or more. This sequence joins TRBV7-9 and TRBJ1-1; 8 bases are shared with TRBD1. The V and J ends lost 7 bases and 1 base, in that order; junction bases with no gene match: 20. CDR1 SEHNR and CDR2 FQNEAQ come from the germline V gene (reference sequence). This CDR3 is 19 amino acids long. The CDR3 loop is CASISDRVARRDRNTEAFF. As DNA, the CDR3 is TGTGCCAGCATCTCGGACAGGGTGGCAAGGCGGGATAGGAACACTGAAGCTTTCTTT.

This clonotype appeared many times. V gene TRBV10-3 combines with J gene TRBJ2-7, with 9 bases aligning to TRBD1. The CDR3 runs 12 residues. Trimming cost V 8 bases and J 1 base; bases outside gene matches: 0. Germline values: CDR1 ENHRY, CDR2 SYGVKD. CDR3 coding DNA: TGTGCCATCGGACAGGGGTCCTACGAGCAGTACTTC. It codes for CAIGQGSYEQYF.

J is TRBJ2-1 and V is TRBV5-1; 11 nucleotides align to TRBD1. Germline V lookup: CDR1 SGHRS, CDR2 YFSETQ. V was clipped by 5 bases and J by 7 bases; unmatched bases: 8. The CDR3 has 15 amino acids. The DNA of the CDR3 is TGCGCCAGCAGTCCCGGGACAGGGGGACTAAATGAGCAGTTCTTC. Translating gives CASSPGTGGLNEQFF.

Many counts were recorded for this clonotype. The V gene is TRBV27, the J gene TRBJ1-5; no clear D. CDR3 length: 13 amino acids. V lost 6 bases and J 3 bases, leaving 9 bases between the germline ends. CDR1 MNHEY and CDR2 SMNVEV come from the germline V gene (reference sequence). This CDR3 is CASSRRPNQPQHF. CDR3 sequence (DNA): TGTGCCAGCAGCCGCAGGCCCAATCAGCCCCAGCATTTT.

This clonotype was recorded at least ten times. This sequence joins TRBV7-2 and TRBJ2-5; TRBD1 or TRBD2 may be the D gene (6 bases each). The germline V gene encodes CDR1 SGHTA and CDR2 FQGNSA. The CDR3 runs to 15 residues. The germline V and J ends were trimmed by 1 base and 2 bases, with 11 bases remaining between them. Here the CDR3 reads CASSLDGGGQETQYF. DNA of the CDR3: TGTGCCAGCAGCTTAGACGGAGGGGGACAAGAGACCCAGTACTTC. Full variable domain (remainder filled in from reference TRBV7-2 and TRBJ2-5): GAGVSQSPSNKVTEKGKDVELRCDPISGHTALYWYRQSLGQGLEFLIYFQGNSAPDKSGLPSDRFSAERTGGSVSTLTIQRTQQEDSAVYLCASSLDGGGQETQYFGPGTRLLVL.

This clonotype occurred many times. The V gene is TRBV10-3, the J gene TRBJ2-7; D remains ambiguous. Germline V lookup: CDR1 ENHRY, CDR2 SYGVKD. The CDR3 is made up of 13 amino acids. Trimming took 8 bases from V and 1 from J, leaving 12 bases between them. In DNA, the CDR3 is TGTGCCATCGCCCCCGAATCGTCCTACGAGCAGTACTTC. This gives the protein CAIAPESSYEQYF.

Ten or more counts support this clonotype. V and J are TRBV4-1 and TRBJ2-2; D gene ambiguous. V lost 5 bases, J lost 6 bases, and 7 bases lay in between. The CDR3 is made up of 12 amino acids. Germline assignment: CDR1 MGHRA and CDR2 YSYEKL. The CDR3 nucleotides are TGCGCCAGCAGCGATCCGGCCGGGGAGCTGTTTTTT. It specifies CASSDPAGELFF.

This clonotype was seen at least ten times. This CDR3 is CASSAAGTGSDTIYF. The CDR3 DNA sequence: TGTGCCAGCAGCGCCGCCGGGACAGGGTCGGACACCATATATTTT. The V gene is TRBV13, the J gene TRBJ1-3; TRBD1 aligns across 9 bases. The V and J ends lost 5 bases and 8 bases, in that order; junction bases with no gene match: 10. CDR1 is PRHDT and CDR2 is FYEKMQ in the germline V gene (reference sequence). This CDR3 contains 15 residues.

This clonotype was detected many times. The rearrangement joins TRBV9 to TRBJ2-7; D uncertain. Germline-derived CDR1 and CDR2 are SGDLS and YYNGEE. CDR3 length equals 15 residues. With 0 bases removed from V and 1 base from J, the gap between germline ends came to 11 bases. The CDR3, as DNA: TGTGCCAGCAGCGTAGGGGTCATTGGATCCTACGAGCAGTACTTC. Protein product: CASSVGVIGSYEQYF.

This clonotype was detected ten times or more. The chain uses TRBV29-1 and TRBJ1-5; 7 positions agree with TRBD1. The CDR3 runs 13 residues. From germline, CDR1 is SQVTM and CDR2 ANQGSEA. J gave up 4 bases and V 4 bases, and 4 bases lay outside the gene matches. The DNA of the CDR3 is TGCAGCGTTGGGCAGGGGGATAATCAGCCCCAGCATTTT. It yields the protein CSVGQGDNQPQHF.

The sample holds many counts of this clonotype. The chain recombines TRBV5-4 with TRBJ2-4; 7 bases are a match to TRBD2. The CDR3 has 14 amino acids. Per germline, CDR1 SGHNT and CDR2 YYREEE (reference sequence). The V gene end was trimmed by 7 bases and the J gene end by 9 bases; junction bases not matched to a gene: 13. CDR3 amino acids: CASGRWSGDGIQYF. In DNA, the CDR3 is TGTGCCAGCGGACGTTGGAGCGGGGACGGCATTCAGTACTTC.

This chain links TRBV20-1 with TRBJ2-1; TRBD2 matches at 15 bases. The V segment lost 0 bases and the J segment 9 bases; nucleotides outside the gene matches: 6. This CDR3 contains 16 residues. Per the germline V gene, CDR1 is DFQATT and CDR2 is SNEGSKA (reference sequence). CDR3 residues: CSARDRTSGGASEQFF. The CDR3 nucleotides read TGCAGTGCTAGAGACAGGACTAGCGGGGGGGCGAGTGAGCAGTTCTTC.

In this sample, this clonotype turned up many times. V usage is TRBV19 and J usage is TRBJ2-3; 11 bases line up with TRBD2. Trimming at V came to 3 bases and at J to 5 bases, leaving 7 bases not matched to a gene. The CDR3 covers 16 residues. Per the germline V gene, CDR1 is LNHDA and CDR2 is SQIVND (reference sequence). CDR3 bases: TGTGCCAGTAGTATGAGTAGCGGGGGGGCCGGAGATACGCAGTATTTT. It specifies CASSMSSGGAGDTQYF. The variable domain in full, completed from reference TRBV19 and TRBJ2-3, reads DGGITQSPKYLFRKEGQNVTLSCEQNLNHDAMYWYRQDPGQGLRLIYYSQIVNDFQKGDIAEGYSVSREKKESFPLTVTSAQKNPTAFYLCASSMSSGGAGDTQYFGPGTRLTVL.

As regards this clonotype: A read error is the likely source, as a far larger clone sits one nucleotide away. The chain has TRBV7-9 and TRBJ2-3, with TRBD2 identical over 8 bases. Germline assignment: CDR1 SEHNR and CDR2 FQNEAQ (reference sequence). This CDR3 comprises 15 residues. The CDR3 coding sequence is TGTGCCAGCAGCTTGCGGGGGGCGAGCAAAGATACGCAGTATTTT. As protein: CASSLRGASKDTQYF.

This clonotype was seen many times. The J gene is TRBJ2-5, the V gene TRBV2, with D hard to call. V was clipped by 4 bases and J by 1 base, with 10 bases between them. CDR1 and CDR2 from the germline V gene are SNHLY and FYNNEI. This CDR3 spans 14 amino acids. Written as DNA, the CDR3 is TGTGCCAGCAGTGTACAAGGTCTCCAAGAGACCCAGTACTTC. Its translation is CASSVQGLQETQYF.